This T cell receptor beta chain was identified during a study of identical twins. This clonotype was detected once. Antigen unknown. CDR3 length: 17 amino acids. CDR1 LGHDT and CDR2 YNNKEL come from the germline V gene (reference sequence). V was clipped by 11 bases and J by 6 bases; unmatched bases: 18. Carrying unique molecular identifiers, the cDNA also gained a universal primer site through template switching. Each CDR3 protein is one row after TCRdb ran MiXCR on the 5' RACE reads. The table lists 240,000 or so distinct CDR3 sequences, 5.5% to 8% of them singletons. Notes on the study in general: Conclusions were drawn cross-sectionally by statistical analysis, without following the same donors. Beta out-of-frame sequences showed weaker excess twin sharing. Invariant cells of the MAIT and iNKT types might have partly distorted the zero-insertion analyses.

These data also formed part of another study, on yellow fever vaccine responses in identical twins.

The chain has TRBV3-1 and TRBJ2-2, with 10 bases matching TRBD2. The sequence was collected from a woman aged 18-29 years in good health. The sequenced material came from memory (CD45RO+) T cells sorted from blood. The CDR3 spells CASSKARLAGRPGELFF. CDR3 DNA sequence: TGTGCCTCCTCCAAAGCCAGACTAGCGGGTAGGCCCGGGGAGCTGTTTTTT. Full variable domain (outside the CDR3, taken from reference TRBV3-1 and TRBJ2-2): DTAVSQTPKYLVTQMGNDKSIKCEQNLGHDTMYWYKQDSKKFLKIMFSYNNKELIINETVPNRFSPKSPDKAHLNLHINSLELGDSAVYFCASSKARLAGRPGELFFGEGSRLTVL.